This T cell receptor beta chain was captured by sequencing in a study of blood T cell repertoires in COVID-19. Study-level background: The origin of the acute and convalescent COVID-19 samples was the United States, Italy and Spain. Sources were T cells, B-cell-depleted T cells, or PBMCs; the material itself was cDNA or gDNA.

This CDR3 is 18 amino acids long. V lost 5 bases to trimming and J lost 2 bases; unmatched junction nucleotides: 14. CDR1 is KGHSH, CDR2 LQKENI, per germline. Per the study methods: From reference gene primer amplification, estimates of nucleated cell counts were derived. Assay used: immunoSEQ multiplex PCR; TCRdb lists only in-frame clones, some missing. That table is the source of V, J and clone size, and D and trimming were worked out from the DNA. Of more than 150,000 clones in the sample, nearly 80% were seen once. Sequenced: peripheral blood. This receptor was taken from an older woman with acute or convalescent COVID-19. The chain is built from TRBV18 and TRBJ1-4; TRBD1 aligns across 7 bases. The CDR3 bases are TGTGCCAGCTCAGAGACAGGGCCCGAGATCGGGACTAATGAAAAACTGTTTTTT. This translates into CASSETGPEIGTNEKLFF.